This entry lists 6 T cell receptor beta chains sequenced from one sample in a study of blood T cell repertoires in COVID-19. Repertoires were generated with immunoSEQ multiplex PCR, while TCRdb's copy carries only in-frame clones and drops some. The data contain over 40,000 clones, about 82% of them seen just once; the ten biggest clones take up around 15%. The sample was peripheral blood. The receptors shown here come from a human donor in a cohort sampled during active COVID-19.

The V call is TRBV4-3, the J call TRBJ1-2; possibly TRBD1 for D (5 bases). There are 16 residues in the CDR3. Trimming took off 0 bases at V and 2 bases at J, with 13 bases between the two ends. Germline CDR1 and CDR2: LGHNA and YSLEER. DNA of the CDR3: TGCGCCAGCAGCCAAGATGAGTTAGGGGCCAACTATGGCTACACCTTC. Translation: CASSQDELGANYGYTF.

CDR3 residues: CASSTTDRGLSYEQYF. CDR3 DNA sequence: TGTGCCAGCAGCACTACGGACAGGGGGCTCTCCTACGAGCAGTACTTC. The chain employs TRBV21-1 and TRBJ2-7; the table assigns TRBD1, which was not confirmed against the DNA. TRBV21-1 counts as a pseudogene. The CDR3 has 16 amino acids.

The chain carries TRBV11-2 and TRBJ2-1; D possibly corresponds to TRBD2 (6 bases). Trimming shortened V by 5 bases and J by 3 bases, and 20 bases separated the two germline ends. Germline CDR1 and CDR2: SGHAT and FQNNGV. The CDR3 consists of 17 residues. The CDR3 DNA sequence: TGTGCCAGCAGCAATCCACGCGGGCGCGGGAACTACAATGAGCAGTTCTTC. This translates into CASSNPRGRGNYNEQFF. Full variable domain (missing parts from reference TRBV11-2 and TRBJ2-1): EAGVAQSPRYKIIEKRQSVAFWCNPISGHATLYWYQQILGQGPKLLIQFQNNGVVDDSQLPKDRFSAERLKGVDSTLKIQPAKLEDSAVYLCASSNPRGRGNYNEQFFGPGTRLTVL.

This clone was seen more than once but under ten times. The rearrangement uses TRBV19 and TRBJ2-5; possible D gene TRBD1, 6 bases. Germline loops: CDR1 LNHDA, CDR2 SQIVND (reference sequence). Deletions cut 7 bases from V and 3 bases from J, with 12 bases between. This CDR3 contains 13 residues. CDR3 DNA: TGTGCCAGTAACAGGGACACTAAAGAGACCCAGTACTTC. Protein: CASNRDTKETQYF.

This chain links TRBV11-3 with TRBJ2-7; TRBD1 agrees at 7 bases. From germline, CDR1 is SGHNT and CDR2 YENEEA. The CDR3 extends over 14 amino acids. V trimming: 5 bases; J trimming: 7 bases; junction bases outside the gene matches: 11. The CDR3 bases are TGTGCCAGCAGCCCTCGACAGGGCGTGGGGGAGCAGTACTTC. Its translation: CASSPRQGVGEQYF.

This clone was recorded only once. V is TRBV11-2 and J is TRBJ2-4, with 8 bases that match TRBD1. The CDR3 runs to 15 residues. V shed 5 bases, J shed 4 bases, and the junction held 7 bases outside the gene matches. Germline V gene lookup returns CDR1 SGHAT and CDR2 FQNNGV. The CDR3 nucleotides are TGTGCCAGCAGCATTTCTACAGGGGGGAAAAACATTCAGTACTTC. This gives the protein CASSISTGGKNIQYF. Together with reference TRBV11-2 and TRBJ2-4, the CDR3 gives the full variable domain: EAGVAQSPRYKIIEKRQSVAFWCNPISGHATLYWYQQILGQGPKLLIQFQNNGVVDDSQLPKDRFSAERLKGVDSTLKIQPAKLEDSAVYLCASSISTGGKNIQYFGAGTRLSVL.